The 6 T cell receptor beta chains below were found in one sample sequenced in a study of OX40 agonist ivuxolimab in advanced cancers. Libraries were prepared by immunoSEQ multiplex PCR; TCRdb keeps only in-frame clonotypes and omits some of them. Here the sample spans about 40,000 clones, approximately 89% being singletons. The starting material was CD4+ or CD8+ T cells sorted from blood, obtained in a trial of the OX40 agonist ivuxolimab. The origin of the receptors is an adult with an advanced solid tumor such as melanoma, head and neck, liver or kidney cancer.

This clone came up a few times. V and J are TRBV10-1 and TRBJ1-1; D ambiguous. The CDR3 has 12 amino acids. Germline V gene data show CDR1 as WNHNN and CDR2 as SYGVQD (reference sequence). V dropped 4 bases and J dropped 1 base, with 4 bases sitting between them. The CDR3 DNA follows: TGCGCCAGCAGTGGCGGGAACACTGAAGCTTTCTTT. Its translation: CASSGGNTEAFF.

The V and J genes are TRBV30 and TRBJ1-1; D not resolved. The CDR3 is 13 amino acids. The germline V and J ends were trimmed by 2 bases and 0 bases, with 7 bases remaining between them. The germline gives CDR1 GTSNPN, CDR2 SVGIG (reference sequence). The CDR3 DNA sequence: TGTGCCTGGAGTCCGGAGATGAACACTGAAGCTTTCTTT. Its translation: CAWSPEMNTEAFF.

The chain has TRBV4-1 and TRBJ2-3; no clear D gene. Germline-derived CDR1 and CDR2 are MGHRA and YSYEKL. V lost 5 bases to trimming and J lost 0 bases, with 12 bases between them. This CDR3 has 15 residues. The CDR3 loop reads CASSWTAPSTDTQYF. CDR3 nucleotides: TGCGCCAGCAGCTGGACGGCCCCTAGCACAGATACGCAGTATTTT.

This chain links TRBV7-3 with TRBJ2-1; a possible D gene is TRBD1 (6 bases). In germline, CDR1 is SGHTA, CDR2 FQGTGA. This CDR3 is 15 amino acids long. The V gene lost 5 bases and the J gene lost 7 bases, with 18 bases spanning the gap. The CDR3 reads CASSPLDRGLNEQFF. The CDR3 DNA reads as TGTGCCAGCAGCCCACTGGACAGAGGGTTGAATGAGCAGTTCTTC.

The CDR3 region is CASSQDRLAGGPGYEQYF. DNA for the CDR3: TGCGCCAGCAGCCAAGATCGACTAGCGGGAGGGCCGGGGTACGAGCAGTACTTC. The J gene is TRBJ2-7, the V gene TRBV4-1, with 14 bases fitting TRBD2. Trimming at V came to 0 bases and at J to 4 bases, leaving 8 bases not matched to a gene. The length of the CDR3 is 18 residues. From germline, CDR1 is MGHRA and CDR2 YSYEKL.

J is TRBJ2-4 and V is TRBV30, with 11 positions matching TRBD2. J lost 13 bases, V lost 0 bases, and 8 bases had no gene match. The length of the CDR3 is 14 residues. Germline V CDR1 and CDR2: GTSNPN, SVGIG (reference sequence). DNA for the CDR3: TGTGCCTGGAGTGTAACTAGCGGGAGTACTCCCCAGTACTTC. This gives the protein CAWSVTSGSTPQYF.